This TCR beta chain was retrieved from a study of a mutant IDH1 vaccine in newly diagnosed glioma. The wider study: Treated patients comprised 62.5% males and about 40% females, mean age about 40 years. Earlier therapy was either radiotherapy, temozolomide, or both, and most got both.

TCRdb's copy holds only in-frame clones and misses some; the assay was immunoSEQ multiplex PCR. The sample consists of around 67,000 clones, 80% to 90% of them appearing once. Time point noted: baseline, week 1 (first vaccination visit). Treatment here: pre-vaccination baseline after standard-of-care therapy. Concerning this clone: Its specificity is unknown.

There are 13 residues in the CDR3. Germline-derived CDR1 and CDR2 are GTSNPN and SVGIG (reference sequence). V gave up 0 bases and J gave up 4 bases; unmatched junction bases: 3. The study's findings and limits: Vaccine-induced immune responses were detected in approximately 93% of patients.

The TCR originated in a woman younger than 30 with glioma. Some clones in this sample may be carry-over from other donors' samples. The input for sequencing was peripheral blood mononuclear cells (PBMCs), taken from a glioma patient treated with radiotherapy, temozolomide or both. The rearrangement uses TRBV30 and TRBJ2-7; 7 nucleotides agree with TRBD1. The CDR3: CAWSVGRGYEQYF. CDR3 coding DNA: TGTGCCTGGAGTGTAGGCAGGGGGTACGAGCAGTACTTC.